Listed here are 16 T cell receptor beta chains from one sample, sequenced in a study of T cell responses to AZD1222 COVID-19 vaccine. Produced via immunoSEQ multiplex PCR; TCRdb's table is partial and in-frame only. The sample yields 100,000 to 120,000 clones, roughly 90% seen once. Sequenced material: peripheral blood, taken 28 days after the second AZD1222 dose. The source is an adult who received the AZD1222 COVID-19 vaccine.

The chain links TRBV7-2 to TRBJ2-1; 11 bases are a match to TRBD2. Germline-derived CDR1 and CDR2 are SGHTA and FQGNSA. Trimming took 1 base from V and 4 from J; bases not matched to a gene: 3. The CDR3 has 16 amino acids. The CDR3, as DNA: TGTGCCAGCAGCTTAGGTCTAGCGGGGGGTTACAATGAGCAGTTCTTC. Amino acid sequence: CASSLGLAGGYNEQFF. Full variable domain (rest looked up from reference TRBV7-2 and TRBJ2-1): GAGVSQSPSNKVTEKGKDVELRCDPISGHTALYWYRQSLGQGLEFLIYFQGNSAPDKSGLPSDRFSAERTGGSVSTLTIQRTQQEDSAVYLCASSLGLAGGYNEQFFGPGTRLTVL.

The V and J genes are TRBV4-1 and TRBJ2-2, with TRBD2 matching over 9 bases. Germline CDR1 MGHRA, CDR2 YSYEKL. The length of the CDR3 is 18 residues. Trimming removed 0 bases from V and 2 bases from J; junction bases left unmatched: 7. This chain's CDR3 is CASSQDGAGGPNTGELFF. CDR3 nucleotide sequence: TGCGCCAGCAGCCAAGATGGAGCGGGGGGACCCAACACCGGGGAGCTGTTTTTT.

The genes are TRBV7-2 and TRBJ2-6; D is undetermined. The V gene lost 5 bases and the J gene lost 0 bases, with 11 bases spanning the gap. This CDR3 comprises 16 residues. CDR1 SGHTA and CDR2 FQGNSA come from the germline V gene. CDR3 bases: TGTGCCAGCAGCCAAGCGCAGTTCTCTGGGGCCAACGTCCTGACTTTC. Its protein is CASSQAQFSGANVLTF.

The chain joins TRBV4-2 to TRBJ2-7; 8 nucleotides match TRBD2. Germline trimming cut 0 bases from V and 0 bases from J; bases unmatched to any gene: 4. CDR1 LGHNA and CDR2 YNFKEQ come from the germline V gene. The CDR3 has 16 amino acids. DNA of the CDR3: TGTGCCAGCAGCCAAGATCCCGGGGGGGCCTCCTACGAGCAGTACTTC. Its protein product is CASSQDPGGASYEQYF.

V is TRBV14 and J is TRBJ1-4; perhaps TRBD1 as D (6 bases). This CDR3 has 17 residues. Looked up from germline, CDR1 is SGHDN and CDR2 is FVKESK. V shed 2 bases and J shed 6 bases, with 19 bases lying between them. The CDR3 sequence: CASSQKGTGTSYEKLFF. As DNA, the CDR3 is TGTGCCAGCAGCCAAAAGGGCACCGGGACAAGCTATGAAAAACTGTTTTTT.

Details on this clone: The junction and the germline gene differ at one end; a read error may be behind it. V usage is TRBV3-1 (or the pseudogene TRBV3-2) and J usage is TRBJ2-1; 10 positions agree with TRBD2. Germline loops: CDR1 LGHDT, CDR2 YNNKEL (reference sequence). The CDR3 is 12 amino acids. The CDR3 sequence: CASSRGAGGLIF. CDR3 nucleotides: TGTGCCAGCAGCCGAGGAGCGGGGGGGCTAATCTTC.

The V gene is TRBV9, the J gene TRBJ1-2; D remains ambiguous. The CDR3 has 13 amino acids. Trimming shortened V by 4 bases and J by 0 bases, and 7 bases separated the two germline ends. Germline lookup yields CDR1 SGDLS and CDR2 YYNGEE. The DNA for the CDR3 is TGTGCCAGCAGCACAGTCCCTAACTATGGCTACACCTTC. Translation gives CASSTVPNYGYTF. The full variable domain, completed using reference TRBV9 and TRBJ1-2, is DSGVTQTPKHLITATGQRVTLRCSPRSGDLSVYWYQQSLDQGLQFLIQYYNGEERAKGNILERFSAQQFPDLHSELNLSSLELGDSALYFCASSTVPNYGYTFGSGTRLTVV.

This rearrangement joins TRBV7-8 to TRBJ1-6, with TRBD1 as a possible D gene (6 bases). Germline values: CDR1 SGHVS, CDR2 FQNEAQ. Trimming shortened V by 4 bases and J by 0 bases, and 25 bases separated the two germline ends. The CDR3 is 21 residues long. The DNA of the CDR3 is TGTGCCAGCAGCTACCAAGGGGGGACCTTAGGCAGTAGCTCCTATAATTCACCCCTCCACTTT. This encodes CASSYQGGTLGSSSYNSPLHF.

CDR3 protein: CASSSPTSEYTGELFF. CDR3 coding DNA: TGTGCCAGCAGTTCCCCGACTAGCGAGTACACCGGGGAGCTGTTTTTT. V gene TRBV6-2 or TRBV6-3 combines with J gene TRBJ2-2, with TRBD2 matching over 8 bases. Per the germline V gene, CDR1 is MNHEY and CDR2 is SVGEGT. V shed 4 bases and J 3 bases; nucleotides not matched to a gene: 7. The CDR3 is 16 amino acids.

The V gene is TRBV2, the J gene TRBJ2-5; TRBD2 matches 8 bases. The length of the CDR3 is 15 residues. Germline V gene sequence: CDR1 SNHLY, CDR2 FYNNEI. V dropped 7 bases and J dropped 2; count of bases not matched to a gene: 9. This chain's CDR3 is CASTPLLAVQETQYF. Here the CDR3 DNA reads TGTGCCAGCACTCCATTACTAGCGGTACAAGAGACCCAGTACTTC.

V and J are TRBV27 and TRBJ1-2; 8 bases line up with TRBD1. Germline-derived CDR1 and CDR2 are MNHEY and SMNVEV (reference sequence). The CDR3 spans 14 residues. V gave up 5 bases and J gave up 7 bases; unmatched junction bases: 9. In DNA, the CDR3 is TGTGCCAGCAGTGTGACAGGGGCCGTGTCTGGCTACACCTTC. Its translation: CASSVTGAVSGYTF.

The chain is built from TRBV19 and TRBJ1-4; TRBD1 aligns across 7 bases. The V gene's germline CDR1 is LNHDA and CDR2 SQIVND (reference sequence). This CDR3 is built from 18 residues. V was clipped by 2 bases and J by 4 bases; unmatched bases: 13. This CDR3 reads CASSITWQGGSLNEKLFF. The CDR3 DNA reads as TGTGCCAGTAGTATAACATGGCAGGGGGGCAGTCTTAATGAAAAACTGTTTTTT.

The chain joins TRBV29-1 to TRBJ2-5; 10 nucleotides line up with TRBD2. The length of the CDR3 is 15 residues. Per the germline V gene, CDR1 is SQVTM and CDR2 is ANQGSEA. V lost 6 bases, J lost 3 bases, and 10 bases stayed unmatched. CDR3 amino acids: CSVGGLAGVEETQYF. CDR3 DNA: TGCAGCGTAGGAGGCCTAGCGGGGGTTGAAGAGACCCAGTACTTC.

This chain connects TRBV19 to TRBJ1-6; D is possibly TRBD1 (5 bases). Germline CDR1 reads LNHDA; CDR2 reads SQIVND (reference sequence). Trimming took off 0 bases at V and 9 bases at J, with 12 bases between the two ends. CDR3 size: 15 residues. CDR3 DNA: TGTGCCAGTAGTATAGAGGGCAGGGTAGGTTCACCCCTCCACTTT. It yields the protein CASSIEGRVGSPLHF. Full variable domain (rest looked up from reference TRBV19 and TRBJ1-6): DGGITQSPKYLFRKEGQNVTLSCEQNLNHDAMYWYRQDPGQGLRLIYYSQIVNDFQKGDIAEGYSVSREKKESFPLTVTSAQKNPTAFYLCASSIEGRVGSPLHFGNGTRLTVT.

CDR3 sequence: CASSLGGPNEQFF. CDR3 DNA: TGCGCCAGCAGCTTGGGGGGGCCCAATGAGCAGTTCTTC. This rearrangement joins TRBV5-1 to TRBJ2-1, with a tentative D call TRBD1 (6 bases). Trimming removed 0 bases from V and 6 bases from J, with 7 bases in between. The germline V gene encodes CDR1 SGHRS and CDR2 YFSETQ. The CDR3 consists of 13 residues.

The J gene is TRBJ2-5, the V gene TRBV10-3; no reliable D call. This CDR3 is 13 amino acids long. V was clipped by 4 bases and J by 5 bases, with 11 bases between them. The germline gives CDR1 ENHRY, CDR2 SYGVKD. The CDR3 sequence is CAISVLGRETQYF. In DNA form, the CDR3 reads TGTGCCATCAGTGTTTTAGGGCGGGAGACCCAGTACTTC.